These 8 T cell receptor beta chains originate from one sample sequenced in a study of beta chain features in type 1 diabetes. Study observations and caveats: Among all four CD4+ subsets, Type 1 diabetes patients had TCRB CDR3s that were moderately but significantly shorter.

Expressed TCRB transcripts were sequenced, since all the RNA that had been isolated was reverse transcribed. Measured with immunoSEQ multiplex PCR; TCRdb has only the in-frame clones, and not every one. Of over 120,000 clones listed, about 13% are singletons. No cognate antigen is known for these TCRs. The specimen sequenced was central memory CD4+ T cells from blood. The source is a young man with type 1 diabetes.

There are a few counts of this clone. The chain employs TRBV6-1 and TRBJ1-2; D might be TRBD1 (5 bases). The germline V gene has CDR1 MNHNS and CDR2 SASEGT. The CDR3 length is 14 residues. The V end was cut by 3 bases, the J end by 4 bases, with 12 bases between. The CDR3 DNA follows: TGTGCCAGCAGTGACGGTTGGGGACTCTATGGCTACACCTTC. Its protein product is CASSDGWGLYGYTF.

This sequence joins TRBV30 and TRBJ2-3, with no clear D. The germline gives CDR1 GTSNPN, CDR2 SVGIG (reference sequence). The V end lost 3 bases, the J end lost 2 bases, and 15 bases lay between the germline ends. The CDR3 has 15 amino acids. CDR3 DNA: TGTGCCTGGAGATGGTCTAGGGTGGACACAGATACGCAGTATTTT. As protein: CAWRWSRVDTDTQYF.

The chain combines TRBV5-1 with TRBJ2-1; D is perhaps TRBD2 (6 bases). CDR1 and CDR2 (germline): SGHRS, YFSETQ. The CDR3 spans 14 residues. With 3 bases removed from V and 4 bases from J, the gap between germline ends came to 11 bases. Here the CDR3 DNA reads TGCGCCAGCAGCTCCGGGACTTTATACAATGAGCAGTTCTTC. This gives the protein CASSSGTLYNEQFF.

This clone has a handful of counts. The chain uses TRBV2 and TRBJ2-2; 8 bases line up with TRBD1. This CDR3 is built from 16 residues. Germline assignment: CDR1 SNHLY and CDR2 FYNNEI. V was clipped by 2 bases and J by 2 bases; unmatched bases: 4. CDR3 amino acids: CASSEQGAGNTGELFF. The CDR3 DNA reads as TGTGCCAGCAGTGAACAGGGGGCCGGTAACACCGGGGAGCTGTTTTTT.

In its sample, this clone was seen a few times. V gene TRBV7-8 combines with J gene TRBJ2-6; TRBD1 matches 7 bases. The CDR3 contains 18 residues. V shed 0 bases, J shed 0 bases, and the junction held 5 bases outside the gene matches. Germline assignment: CDR1 SGHVS and CDR2 FQNEAQ. CDR3 amino acids: CASSLAGTAFSGANVLTF. CDR3 bases: TGTGCCAGCAGCTTAGCAGGGACAGCCTTCTCTGGGGCCAACGTCCTGACTTTC.

The chain employs TRBV6-5 and TRBJ1-2, with TRBD1 matching 10 bases. V was clipped by 5 bases and J by 6 bases; unmatched bases: 6. From germline, CDR1 is MNHEY and CDR2 SVGAGI. The CDR3 runs to 14 residues. The CDR3: CASSPGQGNDGYTF. In DNA, the CDR3 is TGTGCCAGCAGTCCGGGACAGGGGAACGATGGCTACACCTTC.

The V call is TRBV14, the J call TRBJ1-1; 7 bases map to TRBD1. The junction had 5 bases not matched to a gene; V was cut back by 1 base and J by 9 bases. The CDR3 extends over 13 amino acids. Per the germline V gene, CDR1 is SGHDN and CDR2 is FVKESK. The CDR3 reads CASSQASDRKAFF. The CDR3 coding sequence is TGTGCCAGCAGCCAAGCCTCGGACAGGAAAGCTTTCTTT.

This clone was detected only a few times. The rearrangement links TRBV6-1 to TRBJ1-2, with D tentatively TRBD1 (5 bases). Germline V gives CDR1 MNHNS, CDR2 SASEGT. The CDR3 contains 15 residues. Trimming stripped 2 bases from V and 8 bases from J, with 18 bases between. The CDR3 region is CASSEHIGRGEGYTF. The CDR3 DNA is TGTGCCAGCAGTGAACACATCGGAAGGGGCGAGGGCTACACCTTC.